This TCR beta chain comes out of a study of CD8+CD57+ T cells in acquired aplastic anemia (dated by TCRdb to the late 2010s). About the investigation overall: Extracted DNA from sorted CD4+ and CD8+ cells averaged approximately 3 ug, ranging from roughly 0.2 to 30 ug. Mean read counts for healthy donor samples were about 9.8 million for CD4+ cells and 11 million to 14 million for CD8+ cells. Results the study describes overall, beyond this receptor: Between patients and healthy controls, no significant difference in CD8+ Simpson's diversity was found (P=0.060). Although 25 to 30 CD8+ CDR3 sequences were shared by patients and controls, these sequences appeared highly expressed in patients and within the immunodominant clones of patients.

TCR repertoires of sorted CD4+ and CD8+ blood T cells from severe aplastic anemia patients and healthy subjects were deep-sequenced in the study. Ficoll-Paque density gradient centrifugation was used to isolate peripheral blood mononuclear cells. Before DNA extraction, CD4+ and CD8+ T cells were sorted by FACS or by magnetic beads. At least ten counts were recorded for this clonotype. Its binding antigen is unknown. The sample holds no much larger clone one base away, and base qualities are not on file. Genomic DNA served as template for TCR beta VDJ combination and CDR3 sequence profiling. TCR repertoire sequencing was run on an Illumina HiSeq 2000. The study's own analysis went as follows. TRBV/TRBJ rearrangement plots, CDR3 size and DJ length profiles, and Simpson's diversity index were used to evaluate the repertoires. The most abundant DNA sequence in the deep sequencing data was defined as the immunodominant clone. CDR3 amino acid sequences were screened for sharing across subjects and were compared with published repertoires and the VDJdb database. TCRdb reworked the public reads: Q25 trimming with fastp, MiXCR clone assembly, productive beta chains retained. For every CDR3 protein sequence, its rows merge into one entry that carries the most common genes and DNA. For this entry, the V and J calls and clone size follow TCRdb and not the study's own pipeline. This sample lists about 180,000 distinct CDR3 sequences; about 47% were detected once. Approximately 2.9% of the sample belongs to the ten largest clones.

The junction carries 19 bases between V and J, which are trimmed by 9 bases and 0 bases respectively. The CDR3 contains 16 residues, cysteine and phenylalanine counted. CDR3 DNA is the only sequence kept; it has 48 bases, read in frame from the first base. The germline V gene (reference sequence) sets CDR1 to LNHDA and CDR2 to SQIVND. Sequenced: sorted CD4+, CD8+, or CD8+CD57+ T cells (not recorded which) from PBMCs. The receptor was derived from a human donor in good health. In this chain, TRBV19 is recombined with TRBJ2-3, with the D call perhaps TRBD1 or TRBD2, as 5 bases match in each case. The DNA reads TGTGCCAGCGAGAGGGTGGCAGGGACCAGCACAGATACGCAGTATTTT. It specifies CASERVAGTSTDTQYF. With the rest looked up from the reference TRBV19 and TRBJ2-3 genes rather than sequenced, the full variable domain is DGGITQSPKYLFRKEGQNVTLSCEQNLNHDAMYWYRQDPGQGLRLIYYSQIVNDFQKGDIAEGYSVSREKKESFPLTVTSAQKNPTAFYLCASERVAGTSTDTQYFGPGTRLTVL.